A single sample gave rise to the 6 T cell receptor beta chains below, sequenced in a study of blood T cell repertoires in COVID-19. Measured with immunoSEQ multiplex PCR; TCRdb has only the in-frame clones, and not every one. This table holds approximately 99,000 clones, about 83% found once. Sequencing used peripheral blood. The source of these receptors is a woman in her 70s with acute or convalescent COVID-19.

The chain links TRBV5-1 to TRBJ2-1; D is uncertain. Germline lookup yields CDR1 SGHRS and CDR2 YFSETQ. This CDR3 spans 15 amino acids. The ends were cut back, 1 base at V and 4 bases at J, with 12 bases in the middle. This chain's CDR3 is CASSLLPGNYNEQFF. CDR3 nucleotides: TGCGCCAGCAGCTTGCTTCCAGGTAATTACAATGAGCAGTTCTTC.

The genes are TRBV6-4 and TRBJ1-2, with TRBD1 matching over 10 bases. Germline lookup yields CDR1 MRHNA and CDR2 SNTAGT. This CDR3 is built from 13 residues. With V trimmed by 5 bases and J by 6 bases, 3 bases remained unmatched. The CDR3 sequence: CASSPGTGDGYTF. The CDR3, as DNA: TGTGCCAGCAGTCCAGGGACAGGGGATGGCTACACCTTC.

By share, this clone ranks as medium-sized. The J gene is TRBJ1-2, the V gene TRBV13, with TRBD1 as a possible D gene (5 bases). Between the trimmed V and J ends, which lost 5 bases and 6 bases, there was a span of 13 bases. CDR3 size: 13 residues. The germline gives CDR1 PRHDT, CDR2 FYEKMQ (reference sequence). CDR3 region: CASSETVTDGYTF. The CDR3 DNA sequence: TGTGCCAGCAGCGAGACAGTTACGGATGGCTACACCTTC.

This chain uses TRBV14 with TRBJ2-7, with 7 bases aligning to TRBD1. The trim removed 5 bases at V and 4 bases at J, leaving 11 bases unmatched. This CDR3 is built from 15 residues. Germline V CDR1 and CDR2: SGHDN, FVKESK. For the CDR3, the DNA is TGTGCCAGCAGCTACGGACAGGCGAATTATTACGAGCAGTACTTC. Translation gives CASSYGQANYYEQYF. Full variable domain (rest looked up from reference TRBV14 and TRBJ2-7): EAGVTQFPSHSVIEKGQTVTLRCDPISGHDNLYWYRRVMGKEIKFLLHFVKESKQDESGMPNNRFLAERTGGTYSTLKVQPAELEDSGVYFCASSYGQANYYEQYFGPGTRLTVT.

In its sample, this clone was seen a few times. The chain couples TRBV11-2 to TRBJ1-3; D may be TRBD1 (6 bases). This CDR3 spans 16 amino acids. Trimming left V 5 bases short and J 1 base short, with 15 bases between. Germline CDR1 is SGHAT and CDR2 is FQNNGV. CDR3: CASSLTPGTSGNTIYF. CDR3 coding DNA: TGTGCCAGCAGCCTGACTCCCGGGACATCTGGAAACACCATATATTTT.

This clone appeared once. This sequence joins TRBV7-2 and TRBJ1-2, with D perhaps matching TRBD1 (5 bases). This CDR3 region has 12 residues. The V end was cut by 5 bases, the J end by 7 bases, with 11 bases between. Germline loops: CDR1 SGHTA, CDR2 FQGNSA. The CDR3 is CASSPGGAGYTF. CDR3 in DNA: TGTGCCAGCAGCCCCGGGGGTGCTGGCTACACCTTC.